This is a list of T cell receptor beta chains from one sample in a study of pediatric ulcerative colitis. The protocol was immunoSEQ multiplex PCR, while the TCRdb copy is restricted to in-frame clones and leaves out a portion. The sample has about 36,000 clones, 55% to 85% seen once; the top ten hold 0.65% to 0.75%. Sequencing input: gut tissue. These receptors were taken from a boy aged 5-17 years with moderate ulcerative colitis. Both conserved end residues are part of each CDR3. D genes are given only for firm matches. Expanded clones get a size class; other rows say once, few or many, or leave the size out.

v_call: TRBV4-3; d_call: TRBD2; clone_size: once; j_call: TRBJ2-5; cdr3_aa: CASSQGLAGAQETQYF; cdr3_nt: TGCGCCAGCAGCCAAGGGCTAGCGGGGGCCCAAGAGACCCAGTACTTC
v_call: TRBV4-2; d_call: -; clone_size: -; j_call: TRBJ1-5; cdr3_aa: CASSQGAGEPDQPQHF; cdr3_nt: TGTGCCAGCAGCCAAGGGGCAGGGGAGCCGGATCAGCCCCAGCATTTT
v_call: TRBV19; d_call: -; clone_size: few; j_call: TRBJ1-5; cdr3_aa: CASSTRSGREGPQHF; cdr3_nt: TGTGCCAGTAGTACCAGGTCGGGCAGGGAGGGCCCCCAGCATTTT
v_call: TRBV5-3; d_call: -; clone_size: -; j_call: TRBJ1-2; cdr3_aa: CARSLEQSPLGGYTF; cdr3_nt: TGTGCCAGAAGCTTGGAACAGAGTCCCCTTGGTGGCTACACCTTC
v_call: TRBV11-2; d_call: TRBD1; clone_size: -; j_call: TRBJ1-1; cdr3_aa: CASSSLQGRRAEAFF; cdr3_nt: TGTGCCAGCAGCTCACTACAGGGGCGACGGGCTGAAGCTTTCTTT
v_call: TRBV5-1; d_call: -; clone_size: -; j_call: TRBJ1-2; cdr3_aa: CASSFLTAGYGYTF; cdr3_nt: TGCGCCAGCAGCTTTTTAACTGCCGGCTATGGCTACACCTTC
v_call: TRBV18; d_call: TRBD2; clone_size: -; j_call: TRBJ2-3; cdr3_aa: CASSPIAGGPTDTQYF; cdr3_nt: TGTGCCAGCTCACCCATAGCGGGAGGGCCTACAGATACGCAGTATTTT
v_call: TRBV7-9; d_call: TRBD1; clone_size: -; j_call: TRBJ2-1; cdr3_aa: CASSTVAQGVYNEQFF; cdr3_nt: TGTGCCAGCAGCACGGTTGCGCAGGGGGTCTACAATGAGCAGTTCTTC
v_call: TRBV27; d_call: TRBD1; clone_size: -; j_call: TRBJ1-2; cdr3_aa: CASSGIMDRLYTF; cdr3_nt: TGTGCCAGCAGCGGAATCATGGACAGGCTCTACACCTTC
v_call: TRBV18; d_call: -; clone_size: -; j_call: TRBJ1-5; cdr3_aa: CASSPVAPGVDQPQHF; cdr3_nt: TGTGCCAGCTCACCAGTGGCCCCAGGGGTTGATCAGCCCCAGCATTTT
v_call: TRBV11-2; d_call: -; clone_size: -; j_call: TRBJ2-5; cdr3_aa: CASSLLNDVEETQYF; cdr3_nt: TGTGCCAGCAGCTTACTCAACGATGTGGAAGAGACCCAGTACTTC
v_call: TRBV29-1; d_call: -; clone_size: -; j_call: TRBJ2-3; cdr3_aa: CSVEDPRREGTDTQYF; cdr3_nt: TGCAGCGTTGAGGACCCAAGACGGGAAGGCACAGATACGCAGTATTTT
v_call: TRBV28; d_call: -; clone_size: -; j_call: TRBJ1-5; cdr3_aa: CASTPVGPQHF; cdr3_nt: TGTGCCAGCACCCCCGTGGGGCCCCAGCATTTT
v_call: TRBV21-1; d_call: -; clone_size: -; j_call: TRBJ2-5; cdr3_aa: CASSPQGGNSGETQYF; cdr3_nt: TGTGCCAGCAGCCCACAAGGGGGCAATAGTGGGGAGACCCAGTACTTC
v_call: TRBV4-2; d_call: -; clone_size: -; j_call: TRBJ2-4; cdr3_aa: CASSQDLQGALAKNIQYF; cdr3_nt: TGTGCCAGCAGCCAAGATCTTCAAGGGGCCCTAGCCAAAAACATTCAGTACTTC
v_call: TRBV7-8; d_call: -; clone_size: few; j_call: TRBJ1-5; cdr3_aa: CASSLESGMTQPQHF; cdr3_nt: TGTGCCAGCAGCTTAGAGTCAGGGATGACTCAGCCCCAGCATTTT
v_call: TRBV10-3; d_call: TRBD2; clone_size: -; j_call: TRBJ2-1; cdr3_aa: CAISRLAGSYNEQFF; cdr3_nt: TGTGCCATCAGTAGACTAGCGGGATCCTACAATGAGCAGTTCTTC
v_call: TRBV28; d_call: -; clone_size: -; j_call: TRBJ1-6; cdr3_aa: CASSLRVTAGNSPLHF; cdr3_nt: TGTGCCAGCAGTTTGCGAGTGACAGCCGGTAATTCACCCCTCCACTTT
v_call: TRBV7-6; d_call: TRBD1; clone_size: -; j_call: TRBJ2-5; cdr3_aa: CASSARQGARETQYF; cdr3_nt: TGTGCCAGCAGCGCCAGACAGGGGGCGAGGGAGACCCAGTACTTC
v_call: TRBV6-1; d_call: -; clone_size: -; j_call: TRBJ1-5; cdr3_aa: CASSEALWTENQPQHF; cdr3_nt: TGTGCCAGCAGTGAGGCTCTCTGGACAGAAAATCAGCCCCAGCATTTT
v_call: TRBV4-2; d_call: -; clone_size: -; j_call: TRBJ1-5; cdr3_aa: CASSQVAEYSNQPQHF; cdr3_nt: TGTGCCAGCAGCCAAGTGGCGGAGTATAGCAATCAGCCCCAGCATTTT
v_call: TRBV7-3; d_call: TRBD2; clone_size: -; j_call: TRBJ2-1; cdr3_aa: CASSPSGGSVSEQFF; cdr3_nt: TGTGCCAGCAGCCCTAGCGGGGGGTCGGTTAGTGAGCAGTTCTTC
v_call: TRBV5-8; d_call: -; clone_size: -; j_call: TRBJ1-5; cdr3_aa: CASKYGPRPQHF; cdr3_nt: TGTGCCAGCAAATATGGACCGCGGCCCCAGCATTTT
v_call: TRBV7-2; d_call: -; clone_size: -; j_call: TRBJ2-5; cdr3_aa: CASSLEGSKTWETQYF; cdr3_nt: TGTGCCAGCAGCTTAGAGGGGTCGAAGACTTGGGAGACCCAGTACTTC
v_call: TRBV6-4; d_call: TRBD2; clone_size: -; j_call: TRBJ2-3; cdr3_aa: CASSDSGTSDTDTQYF; cdr3_nt: TGTGCCAGCAGTGACTCGGGGACTAGCGATACAGATACGCAGTATTTT
v_call: TRBV18; d_call: -; clone_size: -; j_call: TRBJ1-2; cdr3_aa: CASSPSGYGYTF; cdr3_nt: TGTGCCAGCTCACCATCTGGCTATGGCTACACCTTC
v_call: TRBV6-6; d_call: -; clone_size: -; j_call: TRBJ1-1; cdr3_aa: CAISPTRGLGTEAFF; cdr3_nt: TGTGCCATCTCCCCAACGAGAGGGTTAGGGACTGAAGCTTTCTTT
v_call: TRBV2; d_call: TRBD1; clone_size: -; j_call: TRBJ2-7; cdr3_aa: CASSASGTGSYEQYF; cdr3_nt: TGTGCCAGCAGTGCGTCCGGGACAGGGTCCTACGAGCAGTACTTC
v_call: TRBV7-2; d_call: TRBD1; clone_size: once; j_call: TRBJ1-5; cdr3_aa: CASRASGTGYQPQHF; cdr3_nt: TGTGCCAGCAGGGCATCCGGGACAGGATATCAGCCCCAGCATTTT
v_call: TRBV5-1; d_call: TRBD2; clone_size: -; j_call: TRBJ2-1; cdr3_aa: CASSLAGPAGGGFNEQFF; cdr3_nt: TGCGCCAGCAGCTTGGCGGGACCAGCGGGAGGGGGTTTCAATGAGCAGTTCTTC
v_call: TRBV7-2; d_call: -; clone_size: -; j_call: TRBJ2-7; cdr3_aa: CASSPHLSAREQYF; cdr3_nt: TGTGCCAGCAGCCCTCACCTCAGTGCGCGTGAGCAGTACTTC
v_call: TRBV2; d_call: TRBD1; clone_size: -; j_call: TRBJ1-1; cdr3_aa: CASSWGQSTEAFF; cdr3_nt: TGTGCCAGCAGCTGGGGACAGTCCACTGAAGCTTTCTTT
v_call: TRBV9; d_call: -; clone_size: few; j_call: TRBJ2-7; cdr3_aa: CASSPDDPAPYEQYF; cdr3_nt: TGTGCCAGCAGCCCCGACGATCCCGCCCCCTACGAGCAGTACTTC